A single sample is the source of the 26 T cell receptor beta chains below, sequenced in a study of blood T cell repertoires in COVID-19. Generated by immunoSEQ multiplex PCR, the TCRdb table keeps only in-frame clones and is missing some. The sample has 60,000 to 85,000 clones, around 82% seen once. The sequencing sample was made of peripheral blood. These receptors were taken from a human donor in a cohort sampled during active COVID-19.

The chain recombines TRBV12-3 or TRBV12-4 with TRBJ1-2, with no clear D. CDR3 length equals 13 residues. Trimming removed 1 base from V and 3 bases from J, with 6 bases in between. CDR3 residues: CASSLGPDYGYTF. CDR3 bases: TGTGCCAGCAGTTTAGGGCCAGACTATGGCTACACCTTC.

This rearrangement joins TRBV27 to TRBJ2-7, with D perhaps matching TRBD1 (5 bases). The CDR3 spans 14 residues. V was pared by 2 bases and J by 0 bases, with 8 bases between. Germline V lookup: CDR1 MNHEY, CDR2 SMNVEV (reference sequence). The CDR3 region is CASSLRGLSYEQYF. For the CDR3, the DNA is TGTGCCAGCAGTTTAAGGGGTCTCTCCTACGAGCAGTACTTC.

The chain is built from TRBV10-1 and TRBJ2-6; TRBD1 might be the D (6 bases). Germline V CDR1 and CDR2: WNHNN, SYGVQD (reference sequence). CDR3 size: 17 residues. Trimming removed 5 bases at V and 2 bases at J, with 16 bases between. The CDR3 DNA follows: TGCGCCAGCAGTAACCCGACAGGAATTGCTGGGGCCAACGTCCTGACTTTC. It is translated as CASSNPTGIAGANVLTF.

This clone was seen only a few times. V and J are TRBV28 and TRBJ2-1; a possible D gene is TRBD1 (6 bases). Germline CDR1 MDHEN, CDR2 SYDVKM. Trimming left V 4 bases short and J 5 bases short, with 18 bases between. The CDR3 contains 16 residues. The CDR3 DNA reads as TGTGCCAGCAGTTCCGTATTCGCACAGGGAAACAATGAGCAGTTCTTC. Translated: CASSSVFAQGNNEQFF.

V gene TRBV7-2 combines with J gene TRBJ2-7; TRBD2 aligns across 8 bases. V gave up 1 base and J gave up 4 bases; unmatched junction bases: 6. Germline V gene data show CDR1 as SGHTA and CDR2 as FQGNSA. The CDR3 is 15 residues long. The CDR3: CASSLVTSGGYEQYF. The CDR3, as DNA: TGTGCCAGCAGCTTAGTAACTAGCGGAGGGTACGAGCAGTACTTC.

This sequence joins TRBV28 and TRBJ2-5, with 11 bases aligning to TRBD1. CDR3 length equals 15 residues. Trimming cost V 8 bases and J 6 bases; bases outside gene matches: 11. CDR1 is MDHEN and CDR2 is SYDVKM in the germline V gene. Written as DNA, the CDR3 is TGTGCCAGCCATCTTACGGACAGGGGGCGGCAGACCCAGTACTTC. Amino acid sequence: CASHLTDRGRQTQYF.

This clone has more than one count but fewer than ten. CDR3 in amino acids: CSAKTSNEQFF. CDR3 nucleotide sequence: TGCAGTGCTAAGACTAGCAATGAGCAGTTCTTC. The chain uses TRBV20-1 and TRBJ2-1; D perhaps matches TRBD2 (6 bases). The CDR3 has 11 amino acids. Germline CDR1 reads DFQATT; CDR2 reads SNEGSKA (reference sequence). The V end lost 4 bases, the J end lost 6 bases, and 7 bases lay between the germline ends.

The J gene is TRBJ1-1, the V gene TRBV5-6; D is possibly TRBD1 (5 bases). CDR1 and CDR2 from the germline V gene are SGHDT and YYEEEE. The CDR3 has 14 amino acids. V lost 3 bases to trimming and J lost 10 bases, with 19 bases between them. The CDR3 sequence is CASSWGLRGEVAFF. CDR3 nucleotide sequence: TGTGCCAGCAGCTGGGGCCTCCGTGGGGAGGTAGCTTTCTTT.

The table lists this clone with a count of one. The CDR3 reads CASSERDRDYEQYF. The DNA of the CDR3 is TGTGCCAGCAGTGAACGGGACAGGGACTACGAGCAGTACTTC. The J gene is TRBJ2-7, the V gene TRBV2, with TRBD1 identical over 9 bases. The CDR3 runs to 14 residues. Unmatched junction bases numbered 2, after V lost 2 bases and J lost 3 bases. The germline gives CDR1 SNHLY, CDR2 FYNNEI.

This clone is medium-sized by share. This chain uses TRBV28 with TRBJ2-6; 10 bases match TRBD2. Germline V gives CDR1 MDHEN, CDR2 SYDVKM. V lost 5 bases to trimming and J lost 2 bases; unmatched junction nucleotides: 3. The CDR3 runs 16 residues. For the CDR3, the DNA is TGTGCCAGCAGTCCAGGACTAGCGGCTGGGGCCAACGTCCTGACTTTC. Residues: CASSPGLAAGANVLTF.

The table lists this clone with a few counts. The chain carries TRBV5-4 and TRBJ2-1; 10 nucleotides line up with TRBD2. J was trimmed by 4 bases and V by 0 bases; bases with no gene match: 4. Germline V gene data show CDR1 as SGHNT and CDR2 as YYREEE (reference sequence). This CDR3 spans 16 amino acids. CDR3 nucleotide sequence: TGTGCCAGCAGCTTGGGTGGGACTAGCGCGTACAATGAGCAGTTCTTC. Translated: CASSLGGTSAYNEQFF.

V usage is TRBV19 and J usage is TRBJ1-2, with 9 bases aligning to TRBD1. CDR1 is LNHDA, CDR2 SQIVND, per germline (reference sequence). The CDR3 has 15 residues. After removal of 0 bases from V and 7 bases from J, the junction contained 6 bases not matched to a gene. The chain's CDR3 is CASSIDGDRVGGYTF. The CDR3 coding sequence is TGTGCCAGTAGTATAGATGGGGACAGGGTTGGTGGCTACACCTTC.

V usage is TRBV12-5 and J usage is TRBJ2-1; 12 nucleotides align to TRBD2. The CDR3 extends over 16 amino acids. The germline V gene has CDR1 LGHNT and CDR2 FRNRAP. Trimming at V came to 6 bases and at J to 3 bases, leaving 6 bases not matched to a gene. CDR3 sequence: CASGSSGRGIYNEQFF. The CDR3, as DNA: TGTGCTAGTGGGTCTAGCGGGAGGGGGATCTACAATGAGCAGTTCTTC.

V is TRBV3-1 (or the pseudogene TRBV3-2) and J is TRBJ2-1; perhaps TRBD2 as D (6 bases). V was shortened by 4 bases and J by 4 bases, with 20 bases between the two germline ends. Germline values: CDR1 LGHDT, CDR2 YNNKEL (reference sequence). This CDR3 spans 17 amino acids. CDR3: CASSPQGTGVLYNEQFF. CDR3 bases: TGTGCCAGCAGCCCCCAAGGGACGGGAGTGTTATACAATGAGCAGTTCTTC.

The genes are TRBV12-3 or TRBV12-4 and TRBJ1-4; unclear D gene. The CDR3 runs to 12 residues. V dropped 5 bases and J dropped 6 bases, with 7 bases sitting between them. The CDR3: CASSVRYEKLFF. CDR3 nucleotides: TGTGCCAGCAGTGTGCGTTATGAAAAACTGTTTTTT.

CDR3 amino acids: CASCRYGNYSNQPQHF. DNA of the CDR3: TGTGCCAGCTGTCGATACGGGAATTATAGCAATCAGCCCCAGCATTTT. The V gene is TRBV21-1, the J gene TRBJ1-5. TRBV21-1 is tagged as a pseudogene. The CDR3 extends over 16 amino acids.

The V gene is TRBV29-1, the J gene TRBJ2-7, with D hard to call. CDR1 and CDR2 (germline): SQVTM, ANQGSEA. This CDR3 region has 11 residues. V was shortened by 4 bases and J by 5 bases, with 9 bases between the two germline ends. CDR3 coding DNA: TGCAGCGTTGGTTTGGGCGACGAGCAGTACTTC. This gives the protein CSVGLGDEQYF.

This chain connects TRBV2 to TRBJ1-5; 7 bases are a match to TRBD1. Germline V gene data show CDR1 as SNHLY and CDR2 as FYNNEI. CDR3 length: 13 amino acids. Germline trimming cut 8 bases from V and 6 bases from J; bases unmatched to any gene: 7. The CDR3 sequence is CASDRVPGQPQHF. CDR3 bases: TGTGCCAGCGACAGGGTGCCCGGTCAGCCCCAGCATTTT. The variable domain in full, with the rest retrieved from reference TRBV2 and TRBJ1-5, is EPEVTQTPSHQVTQMGQEVILRCVPISNHLYFYWYRQILGQKVEFLVSFYNNEISEKSEIFDDQFSVERPDGSNFTLKIRSTKLEDSAMYFCASDRVPGQPQHFGDGTRLSIL.

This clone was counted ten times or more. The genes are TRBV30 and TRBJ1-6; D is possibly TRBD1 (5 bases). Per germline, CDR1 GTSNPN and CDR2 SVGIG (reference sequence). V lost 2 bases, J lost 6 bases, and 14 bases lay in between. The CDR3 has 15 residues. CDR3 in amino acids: CAWSWGEVGNSPLHF. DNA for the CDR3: TGTGCCTGGAGTTGGGGCGAGGTCGGTAATTCACCCCTCCACTTT. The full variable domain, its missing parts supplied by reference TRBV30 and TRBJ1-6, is SQTIHQWPATLVQPVGSPLSLECTVEGTSNPNLYWYRQAAGRGLQLLFYSVGIGQISSEVPQNLSASRPQDRQFILSSKKLLLSDSGFYLCAWSWGEVGNSPLHFGNGTRLTVT.

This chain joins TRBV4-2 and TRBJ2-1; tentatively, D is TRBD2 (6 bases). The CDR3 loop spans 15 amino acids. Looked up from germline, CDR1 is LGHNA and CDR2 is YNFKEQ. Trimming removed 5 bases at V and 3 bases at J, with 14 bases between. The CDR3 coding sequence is TGTGCCAGCAGCGGACTAAGCGGAGTCTACAATGAGCAGTTCTTC. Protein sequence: CASSGLSGVYNEQFF.

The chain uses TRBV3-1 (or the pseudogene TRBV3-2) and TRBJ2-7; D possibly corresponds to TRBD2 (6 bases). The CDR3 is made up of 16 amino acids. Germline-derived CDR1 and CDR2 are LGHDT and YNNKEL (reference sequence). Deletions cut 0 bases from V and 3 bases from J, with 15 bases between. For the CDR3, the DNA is TGTGCCAGCAGCCAAGATCTTGAGGCGGGGCGCTACGAGCAGTACTTC. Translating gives CASSQDLEAGRYEQYF.

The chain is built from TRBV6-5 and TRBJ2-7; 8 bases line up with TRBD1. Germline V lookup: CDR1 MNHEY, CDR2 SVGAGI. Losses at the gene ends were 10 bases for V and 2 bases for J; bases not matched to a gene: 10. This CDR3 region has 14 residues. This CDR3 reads CATKNGQGTYEQYF. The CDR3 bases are TGTGCCACCAAAAATGGACAGGGAACCTACGAGCAGTACTTC.

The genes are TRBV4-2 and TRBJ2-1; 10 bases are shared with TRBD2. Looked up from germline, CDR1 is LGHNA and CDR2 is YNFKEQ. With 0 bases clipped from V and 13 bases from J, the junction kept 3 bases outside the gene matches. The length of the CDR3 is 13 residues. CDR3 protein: CASSQDPSGSQFF. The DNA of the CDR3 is TGTGCCAGCAGCCAAGACCCTAGCGGGAGTCAGTTCTTC.

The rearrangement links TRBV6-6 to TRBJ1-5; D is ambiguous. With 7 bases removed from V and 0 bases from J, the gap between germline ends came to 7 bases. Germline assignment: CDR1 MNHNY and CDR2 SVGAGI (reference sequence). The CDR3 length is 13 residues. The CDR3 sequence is CASTESSNQPQHF. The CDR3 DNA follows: TGTGCCAGCACCGAGTCTAGCAATCAGCCCCAGCATTTT.

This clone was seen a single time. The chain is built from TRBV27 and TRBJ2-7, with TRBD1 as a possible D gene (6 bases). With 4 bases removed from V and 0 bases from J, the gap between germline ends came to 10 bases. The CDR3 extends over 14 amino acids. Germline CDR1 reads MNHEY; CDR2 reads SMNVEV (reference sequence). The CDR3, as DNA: TGTGCCAGCAGTTCTCAGGGGAACTCCTACGAGCAGTACTTC. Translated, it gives CASSSQGNSYEQYF.

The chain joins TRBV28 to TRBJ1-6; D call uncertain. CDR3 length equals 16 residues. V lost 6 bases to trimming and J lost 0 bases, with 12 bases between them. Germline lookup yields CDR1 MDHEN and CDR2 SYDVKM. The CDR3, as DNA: TGTGCCAGCAGGAAGAGGCGAAACTCCTATAATTCACCCCTCCACTTT. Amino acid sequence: CASRKRRNSYNSPLHF.